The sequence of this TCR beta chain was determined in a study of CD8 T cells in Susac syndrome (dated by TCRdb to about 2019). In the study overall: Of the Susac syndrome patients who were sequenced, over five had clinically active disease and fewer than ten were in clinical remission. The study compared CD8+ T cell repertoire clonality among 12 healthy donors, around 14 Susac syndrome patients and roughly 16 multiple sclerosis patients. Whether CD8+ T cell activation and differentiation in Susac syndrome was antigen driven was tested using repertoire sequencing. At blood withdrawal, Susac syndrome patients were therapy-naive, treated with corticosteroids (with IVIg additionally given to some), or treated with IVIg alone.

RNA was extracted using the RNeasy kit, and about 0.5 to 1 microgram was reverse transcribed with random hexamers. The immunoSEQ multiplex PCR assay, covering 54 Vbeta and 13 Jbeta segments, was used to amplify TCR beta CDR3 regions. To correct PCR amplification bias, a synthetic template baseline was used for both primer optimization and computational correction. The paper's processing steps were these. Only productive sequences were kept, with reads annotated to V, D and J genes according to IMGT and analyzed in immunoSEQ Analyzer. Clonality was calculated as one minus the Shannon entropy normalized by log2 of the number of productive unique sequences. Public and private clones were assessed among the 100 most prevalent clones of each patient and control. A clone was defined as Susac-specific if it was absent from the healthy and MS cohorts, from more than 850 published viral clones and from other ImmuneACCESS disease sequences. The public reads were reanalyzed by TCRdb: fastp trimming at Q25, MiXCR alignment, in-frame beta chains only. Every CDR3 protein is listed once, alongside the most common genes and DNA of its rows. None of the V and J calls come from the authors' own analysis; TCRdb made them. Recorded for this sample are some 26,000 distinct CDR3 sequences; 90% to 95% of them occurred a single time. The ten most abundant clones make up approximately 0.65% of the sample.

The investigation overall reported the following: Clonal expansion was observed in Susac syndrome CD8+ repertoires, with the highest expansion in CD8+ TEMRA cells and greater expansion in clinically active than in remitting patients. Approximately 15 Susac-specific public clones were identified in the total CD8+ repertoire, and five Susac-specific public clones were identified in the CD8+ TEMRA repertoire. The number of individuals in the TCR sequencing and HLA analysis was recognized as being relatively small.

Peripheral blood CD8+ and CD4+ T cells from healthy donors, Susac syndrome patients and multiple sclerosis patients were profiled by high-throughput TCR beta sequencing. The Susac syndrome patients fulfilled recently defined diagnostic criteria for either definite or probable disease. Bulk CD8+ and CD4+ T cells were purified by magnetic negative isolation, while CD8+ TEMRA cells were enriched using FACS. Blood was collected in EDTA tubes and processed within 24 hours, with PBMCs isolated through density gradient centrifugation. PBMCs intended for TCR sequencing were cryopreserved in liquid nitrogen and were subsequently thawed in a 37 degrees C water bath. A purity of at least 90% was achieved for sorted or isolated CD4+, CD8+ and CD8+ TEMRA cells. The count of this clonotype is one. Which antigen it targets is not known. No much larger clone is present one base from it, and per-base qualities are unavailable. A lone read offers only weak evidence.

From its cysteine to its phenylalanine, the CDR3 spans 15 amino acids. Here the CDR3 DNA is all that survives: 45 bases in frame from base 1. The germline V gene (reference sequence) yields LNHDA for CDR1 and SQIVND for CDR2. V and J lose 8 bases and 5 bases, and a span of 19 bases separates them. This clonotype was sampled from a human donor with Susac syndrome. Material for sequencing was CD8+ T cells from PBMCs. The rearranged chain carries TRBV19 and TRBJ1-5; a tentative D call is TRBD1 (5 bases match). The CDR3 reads CASLGPNFQHQPQHF. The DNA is TGTGCCAGTCTGGGGCCCAATTTTCAACATCAGCCCCAGCATTTT.